Following are 19 T cell receptor beta chains from one sample sequenced in a study of PD-1 blockade in mismatch repair-deficient tumors. The repertoire was sequenced with immunoSEQ multiplex PCR; TCRdb's copy has only in-frame clones and lacks some. The profile shows under 50,000 clones, around 80% of them singletons. The sequenced sample was PBMCs, obtained approximately 41 weeks after starting pembrolizumab. These receptor sequences come from an adult with mismatch repair-deficient cancer.

This chain uses TRBV2 with TRBJ2-7, with TRBD2 matching 13 bases. CDR1 is SNHLY and CDR2 is FYNNEI in the germline V gene. V trimming: 1 base; J trimming: 7 bases; junction bases outside the gene matches: 1. This CDR3 has 14 residues. In DNA form, the CDR3 reads TGTGCCAGCAGTGAAGTACTAGCGGGAGGGGAGCAGTACTTC. The encoded protein is CASSEVLAGGEQYF.

This clone was seen just once. The rearrangement links TRBV7-2 to TRBJ1-1, with 7 bases aligning to TRBD1. Germline V gives CDR1 SGHTA, CDR2 FQGNSA. V lost 5 bases to trimming and J lost 7 bases; unmatched junction nucleotides: 4. The CDR3 covers 12 residues. In DNA form, the CDR3 reads TGTGCCAGCAGCCTTCGACAGGGTGAAGCTTTCTTT. Protein: CASSLRQGEAFF.

The gene calls are TRBV6-1 and TRBJ1-1; D not certain. The CDR3 extends over 14 amino acids. Trimming took off 5 bases at V and 3 bases at J, with 13 bases between the two ends. Per the germline V gene, CDR1 is MNHNS and CDR2 is SASEGT. CDR3 sequence (DNA): TGTGCCAGCAGTATAACCCCCGGGGACACTGAAGCTTTCTTT. Translation gives CASSITPGDTEAFF.

The chain couples TRBV9 to TRBJ2-7; weak D call: TRBD2 (6 bases). Trimming left V 4 bases short and J 0 bases short, with 14 bases between. CDR1 SGDLS and CDR2 YYNGEE come from the germline V gene. The CDR3 spans 15 residues. The CDR3 loop is CASSSGLMDSYEQYF. The CDR3 DNA reads TGTGCCAGCAGCTCGGGACTCATGGACTCCTACGAGCAGTACTTC.

The CDR3 coding sequence is TGTGCCAGCAGCCAATTTATATCAGGGGGTACTGAAGCTTTCTTT. This codes for CASSQFISGGTEAFF. The chain uses TRBV16 and TRBJ1-1, with 7 bases identical to TRBD1. CDR1 and CDR2 from the germline V gene are KGHSY and FQNENV. With V trimmed by 1 base and J by 5 bases, 7 bases remained unmatched. The CDR3 is 15 amino acids.

This chain links TRBV6-5 with TRBJ1-3; D not certain. V lost 6 bases, J lost 0 bases, and 9 bases lay in between. CDR3 length: 14 residues. The germline gives CDR1 MNHEY, CDR2 SVGAGI. CDR3 protein: CASSVMSSGNTIYF. The CDR3 coding sequence is TGTGCCAGCAGCGTAATGAGCTCTGGAAACACCATATATTTT.

This chain links TRBV5-1 with TRBJ2-7; D is possibly TRBD2 (5 bases). Trimming removed 0 bases from V and 7 bases from J, with 14 bases in between. CDR1 is SGHRS and CDR2 is YFSETQ in the germline V gene. The CDR3 length is 14 residues. The CDR3 sequence is CASSLGELGGEQYF. The DNA for the CDR3 is TGCGCCAGCAGCTTGGGGGAGTTAGGTGGTGAGCAGTACTTC.

This chain joins TRBV19 and TRBJ1-6; D is perhaps TRBD1 (6 bases). This CDR3 is built from 16 residues. Germline V gene data show CDR1 as LNHDA and CDR2 as SQIVND (reference sequence). Trimming took off 5 bases at V and 7 bases at J, with 18 bases between the two ends. In nucleotides, the CDR3 is TGTGCCAGTAGTTCAAGGGACACCACCTCAAATTCACCCCTCCACTTT. This encodes CASSSRDTTSNSPLHF.

The genes are TRBV2 and TRBJ2-1; D might be TRBD2 (6 bases). Germline V gene data show CDR1 as SNHLY and CDR2 as FYNNEI. This CDR3 has 13 amino acids. V lost 6 bases and J lost 7, with 13 bases in between. CDR3 sequence reads: CASSGDGGNEQFF. The CDR3 nucleotides are TGTGCCAGCAGCGGTGATGGGGGGAATGAGCAGTTCTTC. Filled out from reference TRBV2 and TRBJ2-1, the complete variable domain reads EPEVTQTPSHQVTQMGQEVILRCVPISNHLYFYWYRQILGQKVEFLVSFYNNEISEKSEIFDDQFSVERPDGSNFTLKIRSTKLEDSAMYFCASSGDGGNEQFFGPGTRLTVL.

The chain recombines TRBV19 with TRBJ2-7, with a possible D match to TRBD1 (5 bases). The V end lost 7 bases, the J end lost 2 bases, and 15 bases lay between the germline ends. CDR3 length: 14 residues. Germline CDR1 and CDR2: LNHDA and SQIVND (reference sequence). CDR3 protein: CASTPGNPTYEQYF. The CDR3 DNA reads TGTGCCAGTACCCCAGGGAACCCCACCTACGAGCAGTACTTC.

The CDR3 DNA reads as TGTGCCAGCAGCTTGGTAGTTGGGACAGGATACAATGAGCAGTTCTTC. It codes for CASSLVVGTGYNEQFF. The chain links TRBV5-6 to TRBJ2-1, with 8 nucleotides matching TRBD1. This CDR3 is built from 16 residues. The V gene end was trimmed by 0 bases and the J gene end by 4 bases; junction bases not matched to a gene: 6. CDR1 is SGHDT, CDR2 YYEEEE, per germline. Full variable domain (outside the CDR3, taken from reference TRBV5-6 and TRBJ2-1): DAGVTQSPTHLIKTRGQQVTLRCSPKSGHDTVSWYQQALGQGPQFIFQYYEEEERQRGNFPDRFSGHQFPNYSSELNVNALLLGDSALYLCASSLVVGTGYNEQFFGPGTRLTVL.

The V and J genes are TRBV11-2 and TRBJ1-5; D is possibly TRBD1 (5 bases). Between the trimmed V and J ends, which lost 5 bases and 0 bases, there was a span of 11 bases. CDR3 length: 15 amino acids. CDR1 and CDR2 (germline): SGHAT, FQNNGV. CDR3 region: CASSITDSSNQPQHF. The CDR3 bases are TGTGCCAGCAGCATTACTGACAGTAGCAATCAGCCCCAGCATTTT. The variable domain in full, completed from reference TRBV11-2 and TRBJ1-5, reads EAGVAQSPRYKIIEKRQSVAFWCNPISGHATLYWYQQILGQGPKLLIQFQNNGVVDDSQLPKDRFSAERLKGVDSTLKIQPAKLEDSAVYLCASSITDSSNQPQHFGDGTRLSIL.

This clone was found a few times. This sequence joins TRBV28 and TRBJ1-5, with unresolved D. The CDR3 sequence is 12 residues long. In germline, CDR1 is MDHEN, CDR2 SYDVKM. The CDR3 loop reads CVTGRLNQPQHF. The CDR3 nucleotides read TGTGTGACGGGCCGACTAAATCAGCCCCAGCATTTT.

DNA of the CDR3: TGTGCCAGCAGTTTGTTGGGAGTTCAAGAGACCCAGTACTTC. The encoded protein is CASSLLGVQETQYF. This chain uses TRBV27 with TRBJ2-5, with D possibly matching TRBD2 (5 bases). Between the trimmed V and J ends, which lost 3 bases and 2 bases, there was a span of 10 bases. Germline CDR1 reads MNHEY; CDR2 reads SMNVEV (reference sequence). The CDR3 is 14 residues long.

The rearrangement uses TRBV5-1 and TRBJ2-6, with TRBD1 matching over 7 bases. CDR3 size: 18 residues. CDR1 and CDR2 (germline): SGHRS, YFSETQ. The V and J ends lost 2 bases and 0 bases, in that order; junction bases with no gene match: 8. The CDR3 reads CASSFQTGRGSGANVLTF. The CDR3 coding sequence is TGCGCCAGCAGCTTCCAGACAGGGAGAGGCTCTGGGGCCAACGTCCTGACTTTC.

The chain employs TRBV7-9 and TRBJ2-5, with 7 bases lining up with TRBD1. Germline V gene sequence: CDR1 SEHNR, CDR2 FQNEAQ (reference sequence). This CDR3 spans 15 amino acids. Trimming took 5 bases from V and 3 from J; bases not matched to a gene: 9. The CDR3 nucleotides are TGTGCCAGCAGCGACCTCGGGACAGAAGAAGAGACCCAGTACTTC. Residues: CASSDLGTEEETQYF.

The chain employs TRBV27 and TRBJ2-7; TRBD2 matches at 13 bases. J gave up 2 bases and V 0 bases, and 4 bases lay outside the gene matches. This CDR3 has 17 residues. Germline CDR1 is MNHEY and CDR2 is SMNVEV (reference sequence). The CDR3 here is CASSLSGLAGLTYEQYF. CDR3 in DNA: TGTGCCAGCAGTTTATCGGGACTAGCGGGGTTAACCTACGAGCAGTACTTC.

This chain uses TRBV7-6 with TRBJ2-3; TRBD2 matches at 11 bases. The CDR3 extends over 14 amino acids. Germline CDR1 is SGHVS and CDR2 is FNYEAQ. V shed 4 bases, J shed 7 bases, and the junction held 4 bases outside the gene matches. CDR3 nucleotides: TGTGCCAGCAGCTCTAGCGGGGGGTTCAATACGCAGTATTTT. Amino acid sequence: CASSSSGGFNTQYF. Full variable domain (remainder filled in from reference TRBV7-6 and TRBJ2-3): GAGVSQSPRYKVTKRGQDVALRCDPISGHVSLYWYRQALGQGPEFLTYFNYEAQQDKSGLPNDRFSAERPEGSISTLTIQRTEQRDSAMYRCASSSSGGFNTQYFGPGTRLTVL.

The genes are TRBV11-2 and TRBJ2-3; no firm D call. The CDR3 is 13 residues long. Per the germline V gene, CDR1 is SGHAT and CDR2 is FQNNGV. The ends were cut back, 2 bases at V and 1 base at J, with 4 bases in the middle. CDR3 in DNA: TGTGCCAGCAGCTTATCTGGCACAGATACGCAGTATTTT. It codes for CASSLSGTDTQYF.